This T cell receptor (beta chain) was sequenced during a study of T-cell reconstitution after alpha-beta-depleted transplantation in children. This clonotype was seen a single time. What it binds is unknown. Construction of the TCRbeta library involved unique molecular identifiers. TCRdb itself ran the PCR reads through MiXCR, one entry per CDR3 protein. The repertoire consists of 300,000 to 400,000 distinct CDR3 sequences, with about 17% occurring once and the leading ten covering approximately 44%. Study observations and caveats: As was reported, about two months after transplant, alpha-beta T cells came from several hundred expanded graft clones.

This sample comprised PBMCs, mostly from graft donor cells, obtained 360 days after TCRalphabeta/CD19-depleted stem cell transplant. This clonotype originated in a male patient between 2 and 15 years old who had a stem cell transplant for acute lymphoblastic leukemia, so the T cells may come from the graft donor.

The CDR3 region is CASSMGRYYEQYF. In DNA form, the CDR3 reads TGTGCCAGTAGTATGGGACGGTACTACGAGCAGTACTTC. V and J are TRBV19 and TRBJ2-7; possibly TRBD1 or TRBD2 for D (5 bases each). CDR3 size: 13 residues. V lost 3 bases to trimming and J lost 3 bases, with 9 bases between them. The V gene's germline CDR1 is LNHDA and CDR2 SQIVND (reference sequence).